These 21 T cell receptor beta chains were all obtained from the same sample, sequenced in a study of early T cells in non-severe SARS-CoV-2 infection. TCRdb re-analysed the 5' RACE reads in MiXCR, keeping a single row per CDR3 protein. The sample yields fewer than 35,000 distinct CDR3 sequences, about 4.7% seen once. Source material: whole blood. The receptors shown here come from an adult who was a healthcare worker with PCR-confirmed SARS-CoV-2 infection or an uninfected control (not recorded which).

The chain recombines TRBV28 with TRBJ2-7; 9 bases match TRBD1. Looked up from germline, CDR1 is MDHEN and CDR2 is SYDVKM. There are 16 residues in the CDR3. V shed 5 bases, J shed 3 bases, and the junction held 11 bases outside the gene matches. For the CDR3, the DNA is TGTGCCAGCAGTCCCCGAGGGACAGGGAATCACTACGAGCAGTACTTC. This codes for CASSPRGTGNHYEQYF.

This clonotype came up many times. The rearrangement uses TRBV29-1 and TRBJ2-1; no definite D call. Germline CDR1 reads SQVTM; CDR2 reads ANQGSEA. CDR3 length: 16 residues. Trimming removed 7 bases at V and 2 bases at J, with 21 bases between. CDR3 bases: TGCAGCGCTGCTATCGGGCAACAACTGACCTACAATGAGCAGTTCTTC. This codes for CSAAIGQQLTYNEQFF.

This clonotype was counted only a few times. The rearrangement links TRBV7-2 to TRBJ1-3; D unclear. The germline V gene has CDR1 SGHTA and CDR2 FQGNSA. V lost 5 bases, J lost 4 bases, and 6 bases lay in between. The CDR3 consists of 12 residues. The CDR3 DNA follows: TGTGCCAGCAGCCCCAGGGGAAACACCATATATTTT. Translation gives CASSPRGNTIYF.

This clonotype was seen at least ten times. The chain employs TRBV7-2 and TRBJ2-7; D call uncertain. The CDR3 length is 15 residues. Trimming took 7 bases from V and 5 from J, leaving 21 bases between them. Germline V lookup: CDR1 SGHTA, CDR2 FQGNSA. CDR3 in DNA: TGTGCCAGCACCCAGACCCGAGCCCCCAGGCACGAGCAGTACTTC. This translates into CASTQTRAPRHEQYF.

The J gene is TRBJ2-3, the V gene TRBV7-2; D is perhaps TRBD1 or TRBD2 (6 bases each). Germline V lookup: CDR1 SGHTA, CDR2 FQGNSA. Trimming left V 1 base short and J 6 bases short, with 17 bases between. The CDR3 totals 16 residues. CDR3 sequence reads: CASSLDHGGTGDTQYF. The CDR3 bases are TGTGCCAGCAGCTTAGATCACGGGGGCACCGGGGATACGCAGTATTTT.

As concerns this clonotype: A read error is possible here, since a much larger clone lies one base away. The chain carries TRBV5-1 and TRBJ2-3; D gene unclear. The CDR3 length is 15 residues. Germline V lookup: CDR1 SGHRS, CDR2 YFSETQ. Trimming took 5 bases from V and 3 from J, leaving 16 bases between them. CDR3 coding DNA: TGCGCCAGCAGTTTAAGGCTAGTGGGGACAGATACGCAGTATTTT. Its translation is CASSLRLVGTDTQYF.

This clonotype was observed at least ten times. The chain recombines TRBV12-3 or TRBV12-4 with TRBJ1-5, with 7 bases matching TRBD1. This CDR3 has 13 residues. V lost 2 bases to trimming and J lost 5 bases; unmatched junction nucleotides: 0. CDR3 amino acids: CASSLQGDQPQHF. The CDR3 bases are TGTGCCAGCAGTTTACAGGGGGATCAGCCCCAGCATTTT.

This clonotype has at least ten counts. The genes are TRBV28 and TRBJ2-1; TRBD1 or TRBD2 may be the D gene (6 bases each). Germline values: CDR1 MDHEN, CDR2 SYDVKM. The CDR3 spans 17 residues. Trimming left V 7 bases short and J 0 bases short, with 19 bases between. The CDR3, as DNA: TGTGCCAGCACGTCGGCGGGGACACCTAGCTCCTACAATGAGCAGTTCTTC. Translated, it gives CASTSAGTPSSYNEQFF.

This clonotype was counted a few times. The rearrangement joins TRBV7-6 to TRBJ2-7; D gene uncertain. Germline CDR1 is SGHVS and CDR2 is FNYEAQ. Between the trimmed V and J ends, which lost 5 bases and 2 bases, there was a span of 13 bases. CDR3 length: 14 residues. CDR3 in DNA: TGTGCCAGCAGCCCCCCCGGGCCCCCCTACGAGCAGTACTTC. Protein product: CASSPPGPPYEQYF.

About this clonotype: Compared with germline, one end of the junction differs, possibly owing to a read error. This sequence joins TRBV12-3 or TRBV12-4 and TRBJ1-2, with D maybe TRBD1 (5 bases). The CDR3 consists of 11 residues. This chain's CDR3 is CASSLGTLGAF. In DNA form, the CDR3 reads TGTGCCAGCAGTTTGGGGACCCTCGGGGCCTTC.

The chain joins TRBV7-2 to TRBJ2-2; D is undetermined. Germline V gene lookup returns CDR1 SGHTA and CDR2 FQGNSA. This CDR3 comprises 12 residues. V lost 1 base to trimming and J lost 6 bases, with 3 bases between them. CDR3 sequence reads: CASSLGAGELFF. CDR3 nucleotides: TGTGCCAGCAGCTTAGGGGCCGGGGAGCTGTTTTTT.

The chain recombines TRBV12-3 or TRBV12-4 with TRBJ2-7; no firm D call. The CDR3 runs to 12 residues. Trimming stripped 5 bases from V and 2 bases from J, with 7 bases between. The CDR3 spells CASSPNPYEQYF. DNA for the CDR3: TGTGCCAGCAGTCCAAATCCCTACGAGCAGTACTTC.

This clonotype turned up a few times. The chain combines TRBV5-4 with TRBJ1-2, with 10 positions matching TRBD1. CDR1 SGHNT and CDR2 YYREEE come from the germline V gene (reference sequence). There are 15 residues in the CDR3. Trimming at V came to 4 bases and at J to 4 bases, leaving 7 bases not matched to a gene. CDR3 sequence reads: CASSHDRGRSYGYTF. Here the CDR3 DNA reads TGTGCCAGCAGCCATGACAGGGGGCGCAGCTATGGCTACACCTTC. The complete variable domain, with remaining parts taken from reference TRBV5-4 and TRBJ1-2, reads ETGVTQSPTHLIKTRGQQVTLRCSSQSGHNTVSWYQQALGQGPQFIFQYYREEENGRGNFPPRFSGLQFPNYSSELNVNALELDDSALYLCASSHDRGRSYGYTFGSGTRLTVV.

This clonotype showed up many times. The chain has TRBV7-9 and TRBJ2-3; 10 bases match TRBD1. V lost 6 bases, J lost 6 bases, and 9 bases stayed unmatched. CDR1 and CDR2 (germline): SEHNR, FQNEAQ (reference sequence). This CDR3 spans 15 amino acids. In DNA, the CDR3 is TGTGCCAGCAGTACAGGACAGGGGGAGGTGGATACGCAGTATTTT. It is translated as CASSTGQGEVDTQYF.

This clonotype was observed many times. CDR3 in amino acids: CASRYREKGYGYTF. The DNA for the CDR3 is TGTGCCAGCAGATACAGGGAAAAGGGCTATGGCTACACCTTC. The chain combines TRBV5-4 with TRBJ1-2; D possibly corresponds to TRBD1 (6 bases). The CDR3 spans 14 residues. The germline V and J ends were trimmed by 5 bases and 4 bases, with 15 bases remaining between them. The germline CDR1 and CDR2 sequences are SGHNT and YYREEE (reference sequence).

This clonotype has at least ten counts. The chain joins TRBV12-3 or TRBV12-4 to TRBJ2-3, with 8 positions matching TRBD2. This CDR3 comprises 14 residues. Germline trimming cut 1 base from V and 6 bases from J; bases unmatched to any gene: 3. The CDR3 DNA is TGTGCCAGCAGTTTAGTGGTAGCGGGGGATACGCAGTATTTT. Amino acid sequence: CASSLVVAGDTQYF.

The table lists this clonotype with a few counts. The chain joins TRBV20-1 to TRBJ2-1; 10 bases line up with TRBD1. Germline assignment: CDR1 DFQATT and CDR2 SNEGSKA (reference sequence). The CDR3 has 14 residues. Here the CDR3 DNA reads TGCAGCACCCCTGGGACAGGGGTTTTCGATGAGCAGTTCTTC. Protein: CSTPGTGVFDEQFF.

The J gene is TRBJ2-1, the V gene TRBV15; D unclear. Germline lookup yields CDR1 LNHNV and CDR2 YYDKDF (reference sequence). V was pared by 1 base and J by 2 bases, with 6 bases between. This CDR3 region has 14 residues. CDR3 sequence: CATSRGRTYNEQFF. The CDR3 bases are TGTGCCACCAGCAGAGGACGGACCTACAATGAGCAGTTCTTC.

The chain combines TRBV20-1 with TRBJ2-7; D unresolved. Trimming shortened V by 4 bases and J by 1 base, and 8 bases separated the two germline ends. This CDR3 region has 12 residues. Looked up from germline, CDR1 is DFQATT and CDR2 is SNEGSKA (reference sequence). CDR3 sequence reads: CSANWHSYEQYF. DNA of the CDR3: TGCAGTGCTAATTGGCATTCCTACGAGCAGTACTTC.

This clonotype has just a few counts. The chain links TRBV4-1 to TRBJ1-2, with D possibly TRBD1 on 5 matching bases. The CDR3 spans 14 residues. Germline V gene sequence: CDR1 MGHRA, CDR2 YSYEKL. V lost 2 bases, J lost 4 bases, and 11 bases lay in between. The DNA of the CDR3 is TGCGCCAGCAGCCAACAGATGGGGGGCTATGGCTACACCTTC. This translates into CASSQQMGGYGYTF.

This clonotype was recorded at least ten times. The V and J genes are TRBV7-8 and TRBJ2-2; D unclear. CDR1 SGHVS and CDR2 FQNEAQ come from the germline V gene. The ends were cut back, 1 base at V and 4 bases at J, with 7 bases in the middle. The CDR3 sequence is 14 residues long. CDR3 sequence: CASSLGVVTGELFF. As DNA, the CDR3 is TGTGCCAGCAGCTTAGGAGTCGTCACCGGGGAGCTGTTTTTT.